The rows below give T cell receptor beta chains drawn from one sample of a study of T cell responses to AZD1222 COVID-19 vaccine. Some clones are missing from TCRdb's copy, which holds only in-frame ones; the method was immunoSEQ multiplex PCR. The sample gives over 95,000 clones, around nine tenths of which show up once; about 12% is in the top ten. This material consisted of peripheral blood, taken on day 0 of AZD1222 vaccination. The source is an adult in good health. Each CDR3 is given with its conserved first and last residue. D genes are given only for firm matches. The listing skips clone size in some rows; elsewhere it reads once, few, many or a size class.

>TRBV4-3|.|TRBD1|TRBJ2-2
CASSQDPGGLTGELFF
TGCGCCAGCAGCCAAGATCCAGGGGGTTTGACCGGGGAGCTGTTTTTT
>TRBV25-1|.|.|TRBJ1-5
CASSTRVGQPQHF
TGTGCCAGCAGTACCAGGGTCGGCCAGCCCCAGCATTTT
>TRBV3-1/TRBV3-2|.|TRBD2|TRBJ2-5
CASRIAGIQETQYF
TGTGCCAGCAGGATAGCGGGGATCCAAGAGACCCAGTACTTC
>TRBV6-2/TRBV6-3|once|TRBD1|TRBJ1-2
CASSGDRGSYGYTF
TGTGCCAGCAGTGGCGACAGGGGTAGCTATGGCTACACCTTC
>TRBV24-1|once|.|TRBJ2-3
CATEAAGRTATADTQYF
TGTGCCACAGAGGCTGCTGGGCGGACAGCAACTGCAGATACGCAGTATTTT
>TRBV19|.|.|TRBJ2-5
CASSLQGRLAETQYF
TGTGCCAGTAGTCTACAGGGACGGTTGGCAGAGACCCAGTACTTC
>TRBV7-3|.|TRBD2|TRBJ2-5
CASSGAGGRQETQYF
TGTGCCAGCAGCGGAGCGGGGGGGCGGCAAGAGACCCAGTACTTC
>TRBV5-4|.|TRBD1|TRBJ1-6
CASSTRRQGDSPLHF
TGTGCCAGCAGCACTAGACGACAGGGCGATTCACCCCTCCACTTT
>TRBV10-2|.|TRBD2|TRBJ2-1
CASRASGRAYNEQFF
TGCGCCAGCAGGGCAAGCGGGAGGGCCTACAATGAGCAGTTCTTC
>TRBV29-1|.|TRBD2|TRBJ2-7
CSVALWEGEQYF
TGCAGCGTTGCCCTCTGGGAGGGCGAGCAGTACTTC
>TRBV28|.|.|TRBJ1-2
CASTGGGRDPKGYGYTF
TGTGCCAGCACGGGAGGCGGACGGGACCCTAAAGGTTATGGCTACACCTTC
>TRBV15|.|.|TRBJ1-4
CATSRNPGATNEKLFF
TGTGCCACCAGCAGAAACCCCGGTGCAACTAATGAAAAACTGTTTTTT
>TRBV6-2/TRBV6-3|.|.|TRBJ2-3
CASSPPSTDTQYF
TGTGCCAGCAGCCCACCTAGCACAGATACGCAGTATTTT
>TRBV6-1|.|.|TRBJ1-2
CASSELTGDGYTF
TGTGCCAGCAGTGAACTAACAGGAGATGGCTACACCTTC
>TRBV5-1|once|TRBD2|TRBJ2-3
CASSRGLAGGTSTDTQYF
TGCGCCAGCAGCCGGGGGCTAGCGGGGGGGACTAGCACAGATACGCAGTATTTT
>TRBV10-3|.|.|TRBJ1-1
CAISEYQGNTEAFF
TGTGCCATCAGTGAGTATCAAGGTAACACTGAAGCTTTCTTT
>TRBV2|.|.|TRBJ2-7
CASKLDRVARSSGEQYF
TGTGCCAGCAAATTAGACCGCGTGGCCAGGTCTTCGGGCGAGCAGTACTTC
>TRBV27|medium-sized|.|TRBJ1-5
CASSRGVSNQPQHF
TGTGCCAGCAGTCGCGGGGTTAGCAATCAGCCCCAGCATTTT
>TRBV9|.|TRBD2|TRBJ2-3
CASSVLGGAEDTQYF
TGTGCCAGCAGCGTACTCGGGGGGGCCGAGGATACGCAGTATTTT
>TRBV7-2|.|TRBD2|TRBJ2-3
CASSLKLAGADTQYF
TGTGCCAGCAGCTTAAAGCTAGCGGGAGCAGATACGCAGTATTTT
>TRBV6-5|.|.|TRBJ1-5
CASSSRGIWQPQHF
TGTGCCAGCAGTAGCAGGGGAATTTGGCAGCCCCAGCATTTT
>TRBV19|.|.|TRBJ1-1
CASRSGPGTEAFF
TGTGCCAGTAGGAGCGGTCCGGGTACTGAAGCTTTCTTT